Below, one TCR beta chain is given with its context. Its antigen is not identified. The data belong to a study of T-cell reconstitution after alpha-beta-depleted transplantation in children. Study results and caveats: From newly produced T cells came most of the T-cell counts and diversity one year after transplant. Where alpha-beta T cells came from about two months after transplant was reportedly several hundred expanded graft clones.

The authors prepared the TCRbeta library with unique molecular identifiers. Using its own MiXCR run on the PCR reads, TCRdb lists one record per CDR3 protein. This table has approximately 630,000 distinct CDR3 sequences, approximately 14% appearing once. The length of the CDR3 is 15 residues. Trimming removed 4 bases from V and 4 bases from J, with 12 bases in between. CDR1 SGHKS and CDR2 YYEKEE come from the germline V gene (reference sequence). The chain recombines TRBV5-5 with TRBJ1-6; D is ambiguous. The sequence derives from a girl aged 2 to 10 with congenital amegakaryocytic thrombocytopenia, due to receive a stem cell transplant. The sample was PBMCs, taken before TCRalphabeta/CD19-depleted stem cell transplant. The CDR3 sequence is CASSTLTSYNSPLHF. CDR3 coding DNA: TGTGCCAGCAGCACCTTGACATCTTATAATTCACCCCTCCACTTT.